This T cell receptor beta chain was profiled in a study of blood T cell repertoires in COVID-19. Looking at the study overall: COVID-19 samples from acute and convalescent phases originated in the United States, Italy and Spain.

Germline CDR1 SNHLY, CDR2 FYNNEI. The V end lost 0 bases, the J end lost 4 bases, and 15 bases lay between the germline ends. This CDR3 contains 16 residues. Across 24 US areas, participants ranged in age from about 18 to 100 years. In the original workflow: Estimated nucleated cell counts came from reference gene primer amplification. Assay used: immunoSEQ multiplex PCR; TCRdb lists only in-frame clones, some missing. The DNA gave D and trimming, while V, J and clone size come from that table. The table has around 200,000 clones, approximately 84% seen once. This chain connects TRBV2 to TRBJ1-2; possible D gene TRBD1, 6 bases. The specimen was PBMCs or T cells enriched from blood (not recorded which). The sequence came from a young woman who had recovered from COVID-19. The CDR3 nucleotides are TGTGCCAGCAGTGAAGCGCTTCACAGGGTTGGCTATGGCTACACCTTC. It encodes CASSEALHRVGYGYTF.